These 20 T cell receptor beta chains share one sample of origin, sequenced in a study of blood T cell repertoires in COVID-19. This table comes from immunoSEQ multiplex PCR, and its TCRdb copy is limited to in-frame clones, with some not included. The repertoire holds about 270,000 clones, with approximately 86% as singletons. Sequences were obtained from peripheral blood. The source of these receptors is a man aged 35 to 55 who had recovered from COVID-19.

The J gene is TRBJ1-3, the V gene TRBV4-1; D uncertain. This CDR3 is 15 amino acids long. V lost 1 base and J 2 bases, leaving 9 bases between the germline ends. Germline V CDR1 and CDR2: MGHRA, YSYEKL. The DNA of the CDR3 is TGCGCCAGCAGCCAAGGCGGAGGGACTGGAAACACCATATATTTT. Amino acid sequence: CASSQGGGTGNTIYF.

V is TRBV29-1 and J is TRBJ2-5; D is uncertain. Germline loops: CDR1 SQVTM, CDR2 ANQGSEA. The germline V and J ends were trimmed by 6 bases and 7 bases, with 18 bases remaining between them. The CDR3 runs 13 residues. Here the CDR3 reads CSVENSPPATQYF. The DNA of the CDR3 is TGCAGCGTGGAAAATAGCCCTCCAGCGACCCAGTACTTC.

This clone was detected only once. This rearrangement joins TRBV4-3 to TRBJ2-7; 7 bases are shared with TRBD1. Trimming cost V 0 bases and J 0 bases; bases outside gene matches: 5. Germline-derived CDR1 and CDR2 are LGHNA and YSLEER. This CDR3 comprises 16 residues. The CDR3 nucleotides are TGCGCCAGCAGCCAAGAGCAGGGGGTGAGCTCCTACGAGCAGTACTTC. Protein: CASSQEQGVSSYEQYF.

The chain combines TRBV2 with TRBJ2-5, with D perhaps matching TRBD1 (5 bases). The CDR3 has 15 amino acids. Trimming cost V 3 bases and J 5 bases, with 16 bases left between them. Germline assignment: CDR1 SNHLY and CDR2 FYNNEI. The CDR3 here is CASSDTGMPSETQYF. CDR3 bases: TGTGCCAGCAGTGACACAGGCATGCCATCGGAGACCCAGTACTTC.

The CDR3 spells CASAGTNTGELFF. DNA for the CDR3: TGTGCCAGCGCAGGAACGAACACCGGGGAGCTGTTTTTT. This chain uses TRBV2 with TRBJ2-2; no firm D call. This CDR3 is 13 amino acids long. The germline gives CDR1 SNHLY, CDR2 FYNNEI. V lost 8 bases and J 0 bases, leaving 7 bases between the germline ends.

The J gene is TRBJ2-3, the V gene TRBV7-9, with unresolved D. Per the germline V gene, CDR1 is SEHNR and CDR2 is FQNEAQ (reference sequence). V shed 8 bases and J shed 4 bases, with 7 bases lying between them. The CDR3 extends over 11 amino acids. The CDR3 sequence: CASLDADTQYF. CDR3 in DNA: TGTGCCAGCCTAGACGCAGATACGCAGTATTTT.

The CDR3 loop is CASSSPPGLDTQYF. In DNA form, the CDR3 reads TGTGCCAGCAGTTCCCCCCCGGGGTTGGATACGCAGTATTTT. The genes are TRBV6-6 and TRBJ2-3; D possibly corresponds to TRBD2 (5 bases). The V end was cut by 4 bases, the J end by 6 bases, with 14 bases between. Germline V gene sequence: CDR1 MNHNY, CDR2 SVGAGI (reference sequence). The CDR3 is 14 residues long.

V and J are TRBV7-2 and TRBJ2-7, with 11 bases matching TRBD1. V shed 5 bases and J 2 bases; nucleotides not matched to a gene: 8. The CDR3 is 16 amino acids. The germline V gene encodes CDR1 SGHTA and CDR2 FQGNSA. The DNA of the CDR3 is TGTGCCAGCAGCCCCCCGTGGGGACAGGGGGCCTACGAGCAGTACTTC. This codes for CASSPPWGQGAYEQYF.

The gene calls are TRBV7-8 and TRBJ2-1; the match to TRBD2 covers 10 bases. CDR1 is SGHVS and CDR2 is FQNEAQ in the germline V gene. Germline trimming cut 1 base from V and 12 bases from J; bases unmatched to any gene: 3. The CDR3 consists of 13 residues. Here the CDR3 reads CASSLERTSGQFF. The CDR3 nucleotides are TGTGCCAGCAGCTTAGAGAGGACTAGCGGGCAGTTCTTC.

The chain combines TRBV11-2 with TRBJ1-6; the D is unclear. This CDR3 contains 14 residues. Germline CDR1 SGHAT, CDR2 FQNNGV. The V end lost 4 bases, the J end lost 8 bases, and 12 bases lay between the germline ends. The CDR3 sequence is CASSSRVADSPLHF. The CDR3 bases are TGTGCCAGCAGCTCACGTGTAGCCGATTCACCCCTCCACTTT.

V usage is TRBV29-1 and J usage is TRBJ2-5; the match to TRBD2 covers 8 bases. The CDR3 length is 16 residues. J lost 4 bases, V lost 3 bases, and 13 bases had no gene match. Looked up from germline, CDR1 is SQVTM and CDR2 is ANQGSEA. The CDR3 reads CSVDGLAGKGGETQYF. In nucleotides, the CDR3 is TGCAGCGTTGACGGCCTAGCGGGCAAGGGCGGAGAGACCCAGTACTTC.

The chain joins TRBV27 to TRBJ2-1; TRBD2 agrees at 12 bases. There are 16 residues in the CDR3. After removal of 2 bases from V and 4 bases from J, the junction contained 3 bases not matched to a gene. Germline CDR1 MNHEY, CDR2 SMNVEV (reference sequence). CDR3 DNA: TGTGCCAGCAGTTTAAGGACTAGCGGGGCTTACAATGAGCAGTTCTTC. Amino acid sequence: CASSLRTSGAYNEQFF.

V and J are TRBV2 and TRBJ1-5; possibly TRBD1 for D (6 bases). Germline CDR1 reads SNHLY; CDR2 reads FYNNEI. The CDR3 totals 15 residues. The V and J ends lost 8 bases and 4 bases respectively, with 18 bases between them. The CDR3 loop is CASCLGTLGNQPQHF. CDR3 nucleotides: TGTGCCAGCTGCCTGGGGACACTAGGGAATCAGCCCCAGCATTTT. The entire variable domain, with the rest obtained from reference TRBV2 and TRBJ1-5, is as follows: EPEVTQTPSHQVTQMGQEVILRCVPISNHLYFYWYRQILGQKVEFLVSFYNNEISEKSEIFDDQFSVERPDGSNFTLKIRSTKLEDSAMYFCASCLGTLGNQPQHFGDGTRLSIL.

The gene calls are TRBV5-4 and TRBJ2-1; 7 nucleotides line up with TRBD2. Germline assignment: CDR1 SGHNT and CDR2 YYREEE (reference sequence). The CDR3 loop spans 16 amino acids. J gave up 3 bases and V 0 bases, and 6 bases lay outside the gene matches. CDR3 protein: CASSLGSGFRYNEQFF. As DNA, the CDR3 is TGTGCCAGCAGCTTGGGTAGCGGGTTTCGCTACAATGAGCAGTTCTTC. The variable domain in full, with the rest retrieved from reference TRBV5-4 and TRBJ2-1, is ETGVTQSPTHLIKTRGQQVTLRCSSQSGHNTVSWYQQALGQGPQFIFQYYREEENGRGNFPPRFSGLQFPNYSSELNVNALELDDSALYLCASSLGSGFRYNEQFFGPGTRLTVL.

On this clone: One end of the junction fails to match germline, which may point to a read error. V and J are TRBV20-1 and TRBJ2-3, with TRBD2 matching 9 bases. This CDR3 is built from 9 residues. Germline loops: CDR1 DFQATT, CDR2 SNEGSKA (reference sequence). The CDR3 sequence: CSAFSGSAF. The CDR3 region has the DNA TGCAGTGCTTTTAGCGGGAGTGCTTTT.

This chain uses TRBV5-1 with TRBJ2-2; D is perhaps TRBD2 (5 bases). Per the germline V gene, CDR1 is SGHRS and CDR2 is YFSETQ. The CDR3 is 16 residues long. Trimming pared 3 bases from V and 4 bases from J, leaving 16 bases between. The CDR3 loop reads CASSYNRGRGTGELFF. CDR3 nucleotides: TGCGCCAGCAGCTACAACAGAGGACGGGGCACCGGGGAGCTGTTTTTT.

The rearrangement joins TRBV4-1 to TRBJ2-7; D is unclear. The CDR3 has 13 residues. The germline gives CDR1 MGHRA, CDR2 YSYEKL. V was cut by 1 base and J by 0 bases, with 4 bases left in between. The CDR3 DNA reads TGCGCCAGCAGCCAAGCTCCCTCCTACGAGCAGTACTTC. Its protein is CASSQAPSYEQYF.

This clone was seen just once. The V call is TRBV6-6, the J call TRBJ1-1; D gene unclear. CDR1 and CDR2 (germline): MNHNY, SVGAGI (reference sequence). V shed 11 bases and J shed 1 base, with 17 bases lying between them. The CDR3 is 14 amino acids. For the CDR3, the DNA is TGTGCCGCTGGGAGGACTTACGAGAACACTGAAGCTTTCTTT. Translated: CAAGRTYENTEAFF.

This chain uses TRBV7-8 with TRBJ2-3, with 9 nucleotides matching TRBD2. Per the germline V gene, CDR1 is SGHVS and CDR2 is FQNEAQ. The CDR3 is made up of 16 amino acids. V shed 0 bases, J shed 1 base, and the junction held 2 bases outside the gene matches. Here the CDR3 reads CASSLAIAGGTDTQYF. The CDR3 DNA follows: TGTGCCAGCAGCTTAGCGATAGCGGGGGGCACAGATACGCAGTATTTT.

This clone was seen just once. The chain links TRBV6-5 to TRBJ2-1, with 10 bases identical to TRBD2. V lost 7 bases to trimming and J lost 10 bases; unmatched junction nucleotides: 7. The CDR3 consists of 13 residues. Germline-derived CDR1 and CDR2 are MNHEY and SVGAGI. CDR3 sequence reads: CASITAGGHEQFF. Here the CDR3 DNA reads TGTGCCAGCATTACAGCGGGGGGGCACGAGCAGTTCTTC.